The rows below give T cell receptor beta chains drawn from one sample of a study of blood T cell repertoires in COVID-19. Some clones are missing from TCRdb's copy, which holds only in-frame ones; the method was immunoSEQ multiplex PCR. The sample holds about 130,000 clones, more than 60% seen once. The sequencing sample was made of peripheral blood. These receptors all stem from a woman in her sixties or seventies with acute or convalescent COVID-19. The CDR3 runs from the conserved cysteine through the conserved F or W. D genes are given only for firm matches. Clone size is stated in some rows and not others, as once, few, many or a class when expanded.

V	D	size	J	DNA	CDR3
TRBV9	-	-	TRBJ2-1	TGTGCCAGCAGCGTAGTCGTCGGGGGGCCGAGTTACTACAATGAGCAGTTCTTC	CASSVVVGGPSYYNEQFF
TRBV25-1	-	-	TRBJ1-2	TGTGCCAGCAGAGAGGGTGGTCGGGATGGCTACACCTTC	CASREGGRDGYTF
TRBV4-1	TRBD2	many	TRBJ2-7	TGCGCCAGCAGCCAAGGGCCGGGGGGAGGGCTCTACGAGCAGTACTTC	CASSQGPGGGLYEQYF
TRBV12-2	-	-	TRBJ2-7	TGTGCAAGTCGCTTAGCGCTAGTAGTTAGCGGGACCCTCTACGAGCAGTACTTC	CASRLALVVSGTLYEQYF
TRBV5-5	-	-	TRBJ1-4	TGTGCCAGCAGACTCCCCGGGGTCGAGGGAGTAGGTAATGAAAAACTGTTTTTT	CASRLPGVEGVGNEKLFF
TRBV7-2	TRBD1	-	TRBJ1-2	TGTGCCAGCAGCTTGGGACAGGGGGTCAGCTACACCTTC	CASSLGQGVSYTF
TRBV19	TRBD1	-	TRBJ2-2	TGTGCCAGTAGTAGGACAGGATTAAACACCGGGGAGCTGTTTTTT	CASSRTGLNTGELFF
TRBV7-9	TRBD2	-	TRBJ2-3	TGTGCCAGCAGCCTGACTAGCGGGGGCACAGATACGCAGTATTTT	CASSLTSGGTDTQYF
TRBV27	TRBD2	-	TRBJ2-3	TGTGCCACCAGACTAGCGGGAGGAACAGATACGCAGTATTTT	CATRLAGGTDTQYF
TRBV7-9	TRBD2	-	TRBJ2-2	TGTGCCAGCAGCTTAGTCCGGACTAGCGGGGCAGCCGGGGAGCTGTTTTTT	CASSLVRTSGAAGELFF
TRBV2	TRBD1	-	TRBJ1-2	TGTGCCAGCAGTATACAGGGGCCAGGATATGGCTACACCTTC	CASSIQGPGYGYTF
TRBV11-3	TRBD2	once	TRBJ2-3	TGTGCCAGCAGCTTACATTCTAGCGGGACAACGCAGTATTTT	CASSLHSSGTTQYF
TRBV19	TRBD1	-	TRBJ1-6	TGTGCCAGTAAGGACAGGGCTAATTCACCCCTCCACTTT	CASKDRANSPLHF
TRBV9	TRBD1	few	TRBJ1-2	TGTGCCAGCAGCGTACACAGAGGACAGGGGAACTATGGCTACACCTTC	CASSVHRGQGNYGYTF
TRBV3-1/TRBV3-2	TRBD2	-	TRBJ2-1	TGTGCCAGCAGCCAAGATAGCCTAGCGGCGAATGAGCAGTTCTTC	CASSQDSLAANEQFF
TRBV6-4	-	-	TRBJ1-1	TGTGCCAGCAGTGGGGAACAGGGCACTGAAGCTTTCTTT	CASSGEQGTEAFF
TRBV7-2	TRBD1	-	TRBJ1-3	TGTGCCAGCAGCTACGCCGGGACAGCGTTCTCTGGAAACACCATATATTTT	CASSYAGTAFSGNTIYF
TRBV18	TRBD2	-	TRBJ2-3	TGTGCCAGCTCACCATTACGGGGGGTTTTACCAGATACGCAGTATTTT	CASSPLRGVLPDTQYF
TRBV16	-	-	TRBJ2-5	TGTGCCAGCAGCCAATCGACAGGTCACCAAGAGACCCAGTACTTC	CASSQSTGHQETQYF
TRBV7-9	-	-	TRBJ1-6	TGTGCCAGCAGCTTAGATACGGGTTCGAATTCACCCCTCCACTTT	CASSLDTGSNSPLHF
TRBV5-4	-	-	TRBJ2-3	TGTGCCAGCAACCTGTGGGGGGGCGGCACAGATACGCAGTATTTT	CASNLWGGGTDTQYF
TRBV10-2	-	-	TRBJ2-1	TGCGCCAGCAGTACCGGGAGTTACAATGAGCAGTTCTTC	CASSTGSYNEQFF
TRBV10-1	TRBD2	-	TRBJ2-1	TGCGCCGGTAGGGTCCGACTAGCGGATTACAATGAGCAGTTCTTC	CAGRVRLADYNEQFF
TRBV5-1	-	-	TRBJ1-1	TGCGCCAGCAGCTTCCGAGGGGGGAACACTGAAGCTTTCTTT	CASSFRGGNTEAFF
TRBV5-1	TRBD1	-	TRBJ1-3	TGCGCCAGCAGCCCGGGACAGGGGGCTGGAAACACCATATATTTT	CASSPGQGAGNTIYF
TRBV2	-	many	TRBJ2-1	TGTGCCAGCAGGGAAACAGGGTCCTCTTACAATGAGCAGTTCTTC	CASRETGSSYNEQFF
TRBV19	-	-	TRBJ1-5	TGTGCCAGTAGTAATGCAGGGCTCAGCAATCAGCCCCAGCATTTT	CASSNAGLSNQPQHF
TRBV13	-	-	TRBJ2-3	TGTGCCAGCAGCTTAGGCCGGGGGGCAAGCACAGATACGCAGTATTTT	CASSLGRGASTDTQYF
TRBV5-1	-	few	TRBJ2-5	TGCGCCAGCAGCTTGGACCGGCGGCAAGAGACCCAGTACTTC	CASSLDRRQETQYF
TRBV20-1	TRBD2	-	TRBJ2-1	TGCAGTGCTAGTTTGGGCGGGAGGGCTTACAATGAGCAGTTCTTC	CSASLGGRAYNEQFF
TRBV28	TRBD2	-	TRBJ2-1	TGTGCCAGCAGTGGGACTAGCGGCTACAATGAGCAGTTCTTC	CASSGTSGYNEQFF
TRBV6-6	-	-	TRBJ1-5	TGTGCCAGCAGGCCCCCCGGTGGCAATCAGCCCCAGCATTTT	CASRPPGGNQPQHF
TRBV2	-	once	TRBJ1-4	TGTGCCAGCCACGGGGGGAGGTCCCTTGAAAAACTGTTTTTT	CASHGGRSLEKLFF
TRBV6-5	TRBD1	-	TRBJ1-2	TGTGCCAGCAGTCCTGACAGGGGGTTTGAAAATGGCTACACCTTC	CASSPDRGFENGYTF
TRBV9	-	-	TRBJ1-3	TGTGCCAGCAGCGTAGCAGGGGCGGGAAACACCATATATTTT	CASSVAGAGNTIYF
TRBV19	TRBD1	-	TRBJ2-5	TGTGCCAGTAGTAACGACAGGGTGGCGACCCAGTACTTC	CASSNDRVATQYF
TRBV6-1	-	-	TRBJ1-1	TGTGCCAGCAGTGAAAGGGGGGGGGCGAGATGGACTGAAGCTTTCTTT	CASSERGGARWTEAFF
TRBV28	-	-	TRBJ1-2	TGTGCCACCCGCCGAATTAGCTATGGCTACACCTTC	CATRRISYGYTF
TRBV4-3	-	-	TRBJ1-4	TGCGCCAGCAGCCAAGATGCCTCGTTCAGAAAGAATGAAAAACTGTTTTTT	CASSQDASFRKNEKLFF
TRBV9	TRBD2	-	TRBJ2-3	TGTGCCAGCAGCGTAACTAGCGGGGGCTCCGTCCCAGATACGCAGTATTTT	CASSVTSGGSVPDTQYF
TRBV13	TRBD1	-	TRBJ1-1	TGTGCCAGCAGCCCAGAAGGGACAGGGGATTTTTCTGAAGCTTTCTTT	CASSPEGTGDFSEAFF
TRBV3-1/TRBV3-2	TRBD2	-	TRBJ2-5	TGTGCCAGCAGCCAAGATAAGCGCCGACTAGCGGGAGGAGATAAAGAGACCCAGTACTTC	CASSQDKRRLAGGDKETQYF
TRBV6-5	-	-	TRBJ2-5	TGTGCCAGCAGTTCCGACAGGACAAAGGTGGAGACCCAGTACTTC	CASSSDRTKVETQYF
TRBV7-2	-	-	TRBJ1-2	TGTGCCAGCAGCCCGACCAGGGGACATTATGGCTACACCTTC	CASSPTRGHYGYTF
TRBV12-3/TRBV12-4	-	-	TRBJ2-5	TGTGCCAGCAGAAAGACGGGGAAAGAGACCCAGTACTTC	CASRKTGKETQYF
TRBV2	-	-	TRBJ1-2	TGTGCCAGCAGTGAAGCGTCGGGTCGGCACGACACCTTC	CASSEASGRHDTF
TRBV7-9	TRBD2	-	TRBJ2-5	TGTGCCAGTAGGGCGCCTAGCGGAGAGACCCAGTACTTC	CASRAPSGETQYF
TRBV2	TRBD1	-	TRBJ1-6	TGTGCCAGCAGTGATCGGGGACAGGGGGGGGATAATTCACCCCTCCACTTT	CASSDRGQGGDNSPLHF